This TCR beta chain was sequenced for a study of identical twins. Regarding the study as a whole: One should note that invariant MAIT and iNKT cells could partly confound zero-insertion analyses.

This clonotype was observed a few times. As yet, its antigen is unknown. The J segment lost 7 bases and the V segment lost 7 bases, leaving 1 base of the junction unmatched. CDR3 length equals 11 residues. The germline gives CDR1 MNHEY, CDR2 SVGAGI. TCRdb re-called the 5' RACE reads through MiXCR, storing one row per CDR3 protein. Of fewer than 550,000 distinct CDR3 sequences listed, roughly an eighth are singletons. The same sample was also used in a study of yellow fever vaccine responses in identical twins.

The TCR originated in a woman between 18 and 29 years old in good health. Specimen: CD4+ T cells sorted from blood. This chain uses TRBV6-5 with TRBJ1-2; 9 bases fit TRBD1. CDR3: CASKQGAGYTF. In nucleotides, the CDR3 is TGTGCCAGCAAACAGGGGGCTGGCTACACCTTC.